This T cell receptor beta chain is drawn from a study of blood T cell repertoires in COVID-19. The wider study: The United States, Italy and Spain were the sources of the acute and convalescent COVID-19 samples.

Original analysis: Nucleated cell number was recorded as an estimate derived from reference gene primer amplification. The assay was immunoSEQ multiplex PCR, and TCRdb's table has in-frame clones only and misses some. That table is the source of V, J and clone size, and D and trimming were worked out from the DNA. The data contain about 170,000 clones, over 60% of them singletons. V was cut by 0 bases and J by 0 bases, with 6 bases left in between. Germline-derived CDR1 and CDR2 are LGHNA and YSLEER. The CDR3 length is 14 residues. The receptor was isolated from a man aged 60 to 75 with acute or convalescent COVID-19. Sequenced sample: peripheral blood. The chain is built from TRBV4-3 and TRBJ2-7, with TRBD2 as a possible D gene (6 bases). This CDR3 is CASSQEEGSYEQYF. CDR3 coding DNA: TGCGCCAGCAGCCAAGAGGAGGGCTCCTACGAGCAGTACTTC.